The entry that follows covers one T cell receptor beta chain sequence. What it binds is not known. These data belong to a study of STAT5B mutations in CD4+ large granular lymphocyte leukemia. Findings and limits, study-wide: CD4-sorted patient repertoires seemed more clonal than healthy CD4+ repertoires. TRBV06-family usage was enriched in top patient clones (8/27) versus controls (2/35).

The V and J ends lost 4 bases and 8 bases, in that order; junction bases with no gene match: 14. CDR3 size: 16 residues. Germline lookup yields CDR1 MRHNA and CDR2 SNTAGT. TCRdb's copy holds only in-frame clones and misses some; the assay was immunoSEQ multiplex PCR. The sample comprises 32,000 or so clones, around 81% of which are singletons, and roughly 4.4% rests with the top ten. The rearrangement links TRBV6-4 to TRBJ2-1; TRBD2 aligns across 7 bases. This sequence was found in a human donor in good health. The specimen was CD4+ T cells from blood buffy coats. The CDR3 loop is CASSADLAAVIDEQFF. CDR3 DNA: TGTGCCAGCAGTGCCGACCTAGCGGCCGTCATCGATGAGCAGTTCTTC.